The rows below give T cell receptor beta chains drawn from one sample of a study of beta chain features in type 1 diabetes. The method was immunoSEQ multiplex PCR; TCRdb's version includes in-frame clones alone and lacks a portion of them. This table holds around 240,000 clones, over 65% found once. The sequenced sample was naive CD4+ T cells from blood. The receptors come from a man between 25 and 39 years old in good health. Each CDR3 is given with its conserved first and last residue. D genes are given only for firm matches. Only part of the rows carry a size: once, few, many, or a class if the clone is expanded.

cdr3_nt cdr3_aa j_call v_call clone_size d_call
TGTGCCAGCAGCTTGGGCTCGGGAGGGAGCTCCTACAATGAGCAGTTCTTC CASSLGSGGSSYNEQFF TRBJ2-1 TRBV5-4 NA TRBD2
TGTGCCAGCTCACCACCGCCCATCGGGGCCAACGTCCTGACTTTC CASSPPPIGANVLTF TRBJ2-6 TRBV18 NA NA
TGTGCCAGCAGGGCCCTAGCGGGGCCGAATACGCAGTATTTT CASRALAGPNTQYF TRBJ2-3 TRBV2 NA TRBD2
TGCAGCGTTGATCGAAACAGGCGTAACTATGGCTACACCTTC CSVDRNRRNYGYTF TRBJ1-2 TRBV29-1 NA NA
TGTGCCAGCAGTTTACGTCGGAGCTACGAGCAGTACTTC CASSLRRSYEQYF TRBJ2-7 TRBV27 NA NA
TGCAGCGTTGTGGTCAGGGCGACCTACAATGAGCAGTTCTTC CSVVVRATYNEQFF TRBJ2-1 TRBV29-1 few NA
TGTGCCAGCAGTGGGACAGGGCAATCCTACAATGAGCAGTTCTTC CASSGTGQSYNEQFF TRBJ2-1 TRBV28 few TRBD1
TGTGCCAGCAGTGACCCCGGGACAGGGGTTGCTGGCTACACCTTC CASSDPGTGVAGYTF TRBJ1-2 TRBV25-1 NA TRBD1
TGCAGCGTTGGACGGAGCCAAGAGACCCAGTACTTC CSVGRSQETQYF TRBJ2-5 TRBV29-1 few NA
TGTGCCAGCGGGTACACAGATACGCAGTATTTT CASGYTDTQYF TRBJ2-3 TRBV27 NA NA
TGTGCCAGCAGTTACCCAGAATGGGGCACAGATACGCAGTATTTT CASSYPEWGTDTQYF TRBJ2-3 TRBV6-6 once NA
TGCAGTGCGAGTTGGACCTACGAGCAGTACTTC CSASWTYEQYF TRBJ2-7 TRBV20-1 NA NA
TGTGCCAGCAGTTTACGGTGGGAGACCCAGTACTTC CASSLRWETQYF TRBJ2-5 TRBV28 few NA
TGTGCCAGCAGCATCTCTAGCGGGAGGGGCACAGATACGCAGTATTTT CASSISSGRGTDTQYF TRBJ2-3 TRBV11-2 NA TRBD2
TGTGCCAGCAGACCGCAGGGGACAGATACGCAGTATTTT CASRPQGTDTQYF TRBJ2-3 TRBV6-6 few NA
TGTGCCAGCACAAACAGGGGGGCCAGGAATGAGCAGTTCTTC CASTNRGARNEQFF TRBJ2-1 TRBV9 NA TRBD1
TGCGCCAGCGGTGAACCGGGACAGAATTATGGCTACACCTTC CASGEPGQNYGYTF TRBJ1-2 TRBV23-1 NA TRBD1
TGTGCCAGCGCCCCTACCGCGGGGAACTATGGCTACACCTTC CASAPTAGNYGYTF TRBJ1-2 TRBV7-9 few NA
TGTGCCAGCTCACCACCTAGAAAGAATGAGCAGTTCTTC CASSPPRKNEQFF TRBJ2-1 TRBV18 few NA
TGTGCCAGCAGCCCAAGGCTAGCGGGAGGGCCGATAGAAGGCGATGAGCAGTTCTTC CASSPRLAGGPIEGDEQFF TRBJ2-1 TRBV9 NA TRBD2
TGTGCCAGCAGCATGCTAGCGGGAAGTTACAATGAGCAGTTCTTC CASSMLAGSYNEQFF TRBJ2-1 TRBV5-4 NA TRBD2
TGCAGCGCCCTCGACAGGAAAAGGTACGAGCAGTACTTC CSALDRKRYEQYF TRBJ2-7 TRBV29-1 few NA
TGCAGCGTGGGGACAGACCTTTATGGCTACACCTTC CSVGTDLYGYTF TRBJ1-2 TRBV29-1 NA TRBD1
TGTGCCAGCAGCTTAAGACTAGCCTACGAGCAGTACTTC CASSLRLAYEQYF TRBJ2-7 TRBV7-2 NA NA
TGTGCCATCAGTATCAGCGGCAATGAGCAGTTCTTC CAISISGNEQFF TRBJ2-1 TRBV10-3 NA NA
TGTGCCAGCAGTTCCTCTCGACACGATACGCAGTATTTT CASSSSRHDTQYF TRBJ2-3 TRBV28 NA NA
TGTGCCAGCAGCGCTCGAGCGGGAAGCACAGATACGCAGTATTTT CASSARAGSTDTQYF TRBJ2-3 TRBV9 NA TRBD2
TGTGCCAGCAGCTTACTAAGCGGGGGTCGCGAGACCCAGTACTTC CASSLLSGGRETQYF TRBJ2-5 TRBV6-5 NA TRBD2
TGTGCCAGCAGTGTGACGAGGGGCGGAGATACGCAGTATTTT CASSVTRGGDTQYF TRBJ2-3 TRBV2 NA NA
TGTGCCACCAGCAGAGAAAAGGGGACAGATACGCAGTATTTT CATSREKGTDTQYF TRBJ2-3 TRBV15 few NA
TGCAGTGCTAGGGCTTTGGAGACCCAGTACTTC CSARALETQYF TRBJ2-5 TRBV20-1 NA NA
TGTGCCAGCAGTCCCGGGACAGGGACCGAGACCCAGTACTTC CASSPGTGTETQYF TRBJ2-5 TRBV11-2 NA TRBD1
TGTGCCAGCAGCTCCGGAAGCGTTTCGGGCTACGAGCAGTACTTC CASSSGSVSGYEQYF TRBJ2-7 TRBV7-9 NA NA
TGTGCCAGCAGTAATGCCAATACGCAGTATTTT CASSNANTQYF TRBJ2-3 TRBV25-1 NA NA
TGTGCCAGCAGCGCCGGACAGAAAGAGACCCAGTACTTC CASSAGQKETQYF TRBJ2-5 TRBV9 few NA
TGTGCCTGGAGCTCCAAGGGCCTACACTACAATGAGCAGTTCTTC CAWSSKGLHYNEQFF TRBJ2-1 TRBV30 NA NA
TGTGCCACCAGCAGATGGGGGACCTCTGGGGCCAACGTCCTGACTTTC CATSRWGTSGANVLTF TRBJ2-6 TRBV15 NA NA
TGTGCCAGAGGGCCTAGCAAACCTTCTAGCACAGATACGCAGTATTTT CARGPSKPSSTDTQYF TRBJ2-3 TRBV25-1 NA NA
TGTGCCAGCAGCTATGGGACTCCTGGGGCCAACGTCCTGACTTTC CASSYGTPGANVLTF TRBJ2-6 TRBV14 NA NA
TGTGCCAGCAGCTTACCTAGACTAGCCGGACACACAGATACGCAGTATTTT CASSLPRLAGHTDTQYF TRBJ2-3 TRBV7-2 NA TRBD2
TGCAGTGCTAGTGTCAGTGGTGAGCAGTTCTTC CSASVSGEQFF TRBJ2-1 TRBV20-1 NA NA
TGTGCCTGGGGGAAAGGGACGGGGACCCAGTACTTC CAWGKGTGTQYF TRBJ2-5 TRBV30 few NA
TGTGCCAGCAGCGCCGGGACTAGCGGCTACCTTAGCTCCTACAATGAGCAGTTCTTC CASSAGTSGYLSSYNEQFF TRBJ2-1 TRBV13 NA TRBD2
TGTGCCTGGAGCGCAGGACTAGCGGGAGAGGAGACCCAGTACTTC CAWSAGLAGEETQYF TRBJ2-5 TRBV30 NA TRBD2
TGTGCCAGCAGTTTATTCGGACAGGGGCAAGAGACCCAGTACTTC CASSLFGQGQETQYF TRBJ2-5 TRBV28 NA TRBD1
TGCGCCAGCAGCCAAGATCGTCTAGCAACCAATGAGCAGTTCTTC CASSQDRLATNEQFF TRBJ2-1 TRBV4-1 NA NA
TGTGCCAGCACCGAGACAGGGTCCTACAATGAGCAGTTCTTC CASTETGSYNEQFF TRBJ2-1 TRBV27 NA TRBD1
TGTGCCTGGAGTGGTTCTGGGGACACTGAAGCTTTCTTT CAWSGSGDTEAFF TRBJ1-1 TRBV30 NA NA
TGTGCCAGTAAGGGACTAGCGGGAGGAGAAGAGACCCAGTACTTC CASKGLAGGEETQYF TRBJ2-5 TRBV19 NA TRBD2
TGCGCCAGCAGCTTGGGACGGGACGCAGATACGCAGTATTTT CASSLGRDADTQYF TRBJ2-3 TRBV5-1 NA NA